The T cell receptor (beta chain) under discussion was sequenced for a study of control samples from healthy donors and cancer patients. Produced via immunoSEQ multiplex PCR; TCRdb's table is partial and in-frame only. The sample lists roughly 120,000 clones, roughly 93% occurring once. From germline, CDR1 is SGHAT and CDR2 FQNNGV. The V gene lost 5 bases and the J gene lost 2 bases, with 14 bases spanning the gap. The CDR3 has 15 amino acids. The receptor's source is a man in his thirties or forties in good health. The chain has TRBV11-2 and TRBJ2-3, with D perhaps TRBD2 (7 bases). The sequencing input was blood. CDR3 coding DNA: TGTGCCAGCAGCAGGGGGGGGGCCTACACAGATACGCAGTATTTT. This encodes CASSRGGAYTDTQYF.